Each of the 3 T cell receptor beta chains below was sequenced from the same sample in a study of T-cell memory formation after mild COVID-19. A single record per CDR3 protein comes from TCRdb applying MiXCR to the 5' RACE reads. The sample contains approximately 300,000 distinct CDR3 sequences, roughly 21% of which appear only once. Sample: PBMCs or a T cell subset sorted from them (not recorded which). Every receptor here comes from a man younger than 30 who had mild COVID-19 (a few samples of this study predate the infection). Cell type and time point are not known.

As for this clonotype: The junction and the germline gene differ at one end; a read error may be behind it. The chain uses TRBV11-2 and TRBJ2-5; D unclear. Germline CDR1 and CDR2: SGHAT and FQNNGV. There are 10 residues in the CDR3. Here the CDR3 DNA reads TGTGCCAGCAGCTTAGAGGGCCTCCACTTC. Translated: CASSLEGLHF.

This clonotype has more than one count but fewer than ten. The chain employs TRBV2 and TRBJ2-5; D is possibly TRBD2 (5 bases). This CDR3 has 15 residues. The germline CDR1 and CDR2 sequences are SNHLY and FYNNEI. V lost 3 bases, J lost 4 bases, and 15 bases lay in between. CDR3 amino acids: CASSDAGPLGETQYF. Written as DNA, the CDR3 is TGTGCCAGCAGTGATGCGGGCCCACTTGGAGAGACCCAGTACTTC.

The genes are TRBV29-1 and TRBJ2-2, with 8 positions matching TRBD2. The CDR3 is 12 residues long. V shed 7 bases, J shed 4 bases, and the junction held 2 bases outside the gene matches. Germline V CDR1 and CDR2: SQVTM, ANQGSEA. In DNA, the CDR3 is TGCAGCGCCGCGGGGGGCACCGGGGAGCTGTTTTTT. This translates into CSAAGGTGELFF.